This paragraph reports one T cell receptor (beta chain). The participants were between roughly 18 and 100 years old and came from about two dozen US areas. Self-reported history from a screening survey and questionnaire set each donor's cohort. The source of the sample is a study of blood T cell repertoires in COVID-19. Study details: Specimens from acute and convalescent COVID-19 originated in the United States, Italy and Spain. In each case, the material was cDNA or gDNA derived from T cells, B-cell-depleted T cells, or PBMCs.

Libraries were prepared by immunoSEQ multiplex PCR; TCRdb keeps only in-frame clonotypes and omits some of them. The table shows 350,000 to 450,000 clones, with around nine tenths occurring only once. The specimen was PBMCs or T cells enriched from blood (not recorded which). The TCR originated in a woman between 18 and 29 years old who had been exposed to COVID-19.

The CDR3 nucleotides are TGTGCCAGCAGCTTGGACAGGGAATATGGCTACACCTTC. Translated, it gives CASSLDREYGYTF. The chain combines TRBV5-4 with TRBJ1-2, with D maybe TRBD1 (6 bases). Deletions cut 0 bases from V and 5 bases from J, with 8 bases between. Germline CDR1 and CDR2: SGHNT and YYREEE (reference sequence). The CDR3 extends over 13 amino acids.